One and the same sample provided the 8 T cell receptor beta chains below, sequenced in a study of cytomegalovirus exposure and HLA in healthy donors. PCR was performed using 60 Vbeta and 13 Jbeta primers. Data came from immunoSEQ multiplex PCR; TCRdb stores just in-frame clones and leaves some out. Of around 150,000 clones detected, about 81% appear once; the ten largest clones hold more than 1.3%. The sample consisted of PBMCs. The receptors derive from a girl between 10 and 17 years old in good health and CMV-seropositive.

The chain has TRBV27 and TRBJ2-2; tentatively, D is TRBD2 (6 bases). The CDR3 totals 15 residues. V was clipped by 2 bases and J by 4 bases, with 11 bases between them. Germline CDR1 reads MNHEY; CDR2 reads SMNVEV (reference sequence). This chain's CDR3 is CASSLRAGSTGELFF. CDR3 bases: TGTGCCAGCAGTTTAAGAGCGGGTAGCACCGGGGAGCTGTTTTTT.

This clone was seen a single time. This chain links TRBV30 with TRBJ1-1, with D perhaps matching TRBD1 (5 bases). Germline assignment: CDR1 GTSNPN and CDR2 SVGIG (reference sequence). Deletions cut 4 bases from V and 0 bases from J, with 18 bases between. The CDR3 is made up of 16 amino acids. CDR3 DNA sequence: TGTGCCTGGAATTCGGGGGTGGCCACGGTGAACACTGAAGCTTTCTTT. Translating it yields CAWNSGVATVNTEAFF.

The rearrangement links TRBV4-1 to TRBJ2-7, with 8 bases aligning to TRBD1. Losses at the gene ends were 4 bases for V and 6 bases for J; bases not matched to a gene: 8. Germline V gene lookup returns CDR1 MGHRA and CDR2 YSYEKL. This CDR3 is built from 14 residues. This chain's CDR3 is CASSPRDRLGEQYF. DNA of the CDR3: TGCGCCAGCAGCCCCCGGGACAGGCTCGGCGAGCAGTACTTC.

This chain links TRBV13 with TRBJ2-3; 7 bases match TRBD2. Germline assignment: CDR1 PRHDT and CDR2 FYEKMQ (reference sequence). The CDR3 runs to 17 residues. V gave up 7 bases and J gave up 5 bases; unmatched junction bases: 18. CDR3 coding DNA: TGTGCCAGCACCCTGTGGGGAGGGGACCCCCGGGGAGATACGCAGTATTTT. Its translation: CASTLWGGDPRGDTQYF.

The genes are TRBV11-2 and TRBJ2-1, with no clear D. V lost 5 bases and J 2 bases, leaving 13 bases between the germline ends. CDR1 and CDR2 (germline): SGHAT, FQNNGV. The CDR3 totals 15 residues. The CDR3 region has the DNA TGTGCCAGCAGCGACTCCTCTAGGACCTACAATGAGCAGTTCTTC. This gives the protein CASSDSSRTYNEQFF.

V and J are TRBV20-1 and TRBJ2-5, with D unclear. The J call may be mistaken, given a closer DNA end match to TRBJ2-7. From germline, CDR1 is DFQATT and CDR2 SNEGSKA (reference sequence). There are 10 residues in the CDR3. As DNA, the CDR3 is TGCAGTGCTGGTATCCTCGAGCAGTACTTC. This sequence encodes CSAGILEQYF.

The chain has TRBV28 and TRBJ2-7; tentative D call: TRBD2 (5 bases). The CDR3 contains 14 residues. The germline V and J ends were trimmed by 5 bases and 0 bases, with 11 bases remaining between them. The germline CDR1 and CDR2 sequences are MDHEN and SYDVKM. The CDR3: CASSPFEGSYEQYF. As DNA, the CDR3 is TGTGCCAGCAGTCCTTTTGAGGGCTCCTACGAGCAGTACTTC.

V usage is TRBV28 and J usage is TRBJ2-1; TRBD2 matches at 10 bases. The CDR3 length is 15 residues. Germline CDR1 is MDHEN and CDR2 is SYDVKM. V was pared by 6 bases and J by 8 bases, with 10 bases of the junction left unmatched. In DNA, the CDR3 is TGTGCCAGCAGCACAACAACTAGCGGGATTGATGAGCAGTTCTTC. Amino acid sequence: CASSTTTSGIDEQFF.